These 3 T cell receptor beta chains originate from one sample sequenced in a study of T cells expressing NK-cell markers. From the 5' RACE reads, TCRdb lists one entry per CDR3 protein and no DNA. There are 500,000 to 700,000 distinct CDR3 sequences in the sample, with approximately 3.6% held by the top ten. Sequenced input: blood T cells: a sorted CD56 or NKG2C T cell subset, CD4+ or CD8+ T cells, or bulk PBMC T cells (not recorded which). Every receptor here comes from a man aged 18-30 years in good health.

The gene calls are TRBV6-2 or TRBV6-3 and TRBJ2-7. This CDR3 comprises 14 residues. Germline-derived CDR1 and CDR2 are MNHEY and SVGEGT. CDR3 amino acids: CASSYVAPGGEQYF.

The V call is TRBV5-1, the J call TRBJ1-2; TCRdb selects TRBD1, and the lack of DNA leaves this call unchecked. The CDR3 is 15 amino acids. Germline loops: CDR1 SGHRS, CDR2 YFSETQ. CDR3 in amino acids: CASSLDGDRGYGYTF. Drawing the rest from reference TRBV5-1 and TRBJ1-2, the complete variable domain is KAGVTQTPRYLIKTRGQQVTLSCSPISGHRSVSWYQQTPGQGLQFLFEYFSETQRNKGNFPGRFSGRQFSNSRSEMNVSTLELGDSALYLCASSLDGDRGYGYTFGSGTRLTVV.

The CDR3: CSARLNGGEYLNTEAFF. V and J are TRBV20-1 and TRBJ1-1; the D call from TCRdb, TRBD1, cannot be confirmed without DNA. Germline CDR1 and CDR2: DFQATT and SNEGSKA (reference sequence). CDR3 length: 17 amino acids.